This T cell receptor (beta chain) is from a study of T-cell memory formation after mild COVID-19. Libraries for TCRalpha and TCRbeta carried sample barcodes and unique molecular identifiers via 5'RACE. TCRdb reanalysed the 5' RACE reads using MiXCR and keeps one entry per CDR3 protein. The sample lists roughly 350,000 distinct CDR3 sequences, 20% to 25% occurring once. This clonotype was seen more than once but under ten times. What it recognizes is unknown. Findings and caveats of the study: Confirmation was lacking for SARS-CoV-2 specificity of second-wave clones that peaked on day 37. The appearance of some responding clones in pre-infection memory suggested that cross-reactive memory joined.

From germline, CDR1 is LGHDT and CDR2 YNNKEL (reference sequence). The length of the CDR3 is 11 residues. The V and J ends lost 4 bases and 9 bases respectively, with 9 bases between them. The receptor was isolated from an adult woman who had mild COVID-19 (a few samples of this study predate the infection). Cell type and time point are not known. The sequencing sample was made of PBMCs or a T cell subset sorted from them (not recorded which). The chain employs TRBV3-1 and TRBJ2-5; unclear D gene. CDR3 nucleotides: TGTGCCAGCAGCCTCCGGTGGTCCCAGTACTTC. It translates to CASSLRWSQYF.